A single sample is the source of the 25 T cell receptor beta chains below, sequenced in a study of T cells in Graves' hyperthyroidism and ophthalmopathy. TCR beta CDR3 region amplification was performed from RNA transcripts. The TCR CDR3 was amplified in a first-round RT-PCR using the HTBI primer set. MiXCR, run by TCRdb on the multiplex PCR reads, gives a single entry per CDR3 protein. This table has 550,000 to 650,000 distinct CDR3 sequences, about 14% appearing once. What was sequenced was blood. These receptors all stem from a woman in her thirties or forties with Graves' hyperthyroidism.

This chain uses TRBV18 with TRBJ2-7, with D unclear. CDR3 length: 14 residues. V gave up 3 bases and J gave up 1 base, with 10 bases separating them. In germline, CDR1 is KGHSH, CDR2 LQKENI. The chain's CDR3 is CASSPKTNSYEQYF. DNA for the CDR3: TGTGCCAGCTCACCTAAGACCAATTCCTACGAGCAGTACTTC.

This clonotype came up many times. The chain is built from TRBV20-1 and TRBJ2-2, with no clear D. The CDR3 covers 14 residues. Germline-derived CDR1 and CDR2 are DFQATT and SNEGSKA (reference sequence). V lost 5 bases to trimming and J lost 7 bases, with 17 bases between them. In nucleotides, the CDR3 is TGCAGTGCTTCCCAGCGCGCTTCGGGCGGGGAGCTGTTTTTT. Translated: CSASQRASGGELFF.

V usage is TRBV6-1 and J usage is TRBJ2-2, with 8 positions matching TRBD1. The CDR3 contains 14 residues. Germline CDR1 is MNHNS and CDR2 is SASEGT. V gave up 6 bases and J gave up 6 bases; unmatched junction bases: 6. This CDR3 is CASRRTGNSGELFF. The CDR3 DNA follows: TGTGCCAGCAGAAGGACAGGGAATTCCGGGGAGCTGTTTTTT.

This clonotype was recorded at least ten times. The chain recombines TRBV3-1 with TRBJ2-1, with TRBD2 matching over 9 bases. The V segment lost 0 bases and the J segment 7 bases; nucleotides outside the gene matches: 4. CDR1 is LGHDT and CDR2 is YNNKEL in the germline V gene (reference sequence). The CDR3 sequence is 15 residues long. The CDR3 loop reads CASSQERLAGNEQFF. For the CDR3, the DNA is TGTGCCAGCAGCCAAGAACGGCTAGCGGGAAATGAGCAGTTCTTC.

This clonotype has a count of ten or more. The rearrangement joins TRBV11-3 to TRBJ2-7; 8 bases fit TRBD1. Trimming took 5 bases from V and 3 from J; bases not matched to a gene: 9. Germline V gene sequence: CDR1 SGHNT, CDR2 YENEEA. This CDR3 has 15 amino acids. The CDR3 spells CASSVSDRVLYEQYF. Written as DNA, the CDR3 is TGTGCCAGCAGCGTGTCGGACAGGGTCCTCTACGAGCAGTACTTC.

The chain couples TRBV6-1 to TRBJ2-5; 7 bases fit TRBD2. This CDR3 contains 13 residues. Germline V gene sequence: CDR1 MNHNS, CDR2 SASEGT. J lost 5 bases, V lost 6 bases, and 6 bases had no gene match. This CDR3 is CASSRGRTETQYF. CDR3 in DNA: TGTGCCAGCAGCCGCGGGAGAACGGAGACCCAGTACTTC.

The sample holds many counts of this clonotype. Here the CDR3 reads CAERGGPRANVLTF. CDR3 coding DNA: TGTGCCGAACGGGGCGGCCCTCGGGCCAACGTCCTGACTTTC. The chain couples TRBV24-1 to TRBJ2-6; the D call may be TRBD1 or TRBD2 (5 bases each). The germline V gene encodes CDR1 KGHDR and CDR2 SFDVKD. Trimming pared 12 bases from V and 5 bases from J, leaving 16 bases between. The CDR3 sequence is 14 residues long.

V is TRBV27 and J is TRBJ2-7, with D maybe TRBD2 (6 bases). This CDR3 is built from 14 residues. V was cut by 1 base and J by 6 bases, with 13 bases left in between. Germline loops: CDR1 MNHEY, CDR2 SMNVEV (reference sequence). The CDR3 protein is CASSLFSGSPEQYF. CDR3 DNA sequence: TGTGCCAGCAGTTTATTCTCCGGGAGCCCCGAGCAGTACTTC.

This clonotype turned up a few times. In DNA form, the CDR3 reads TGCAGTGCTCTCCTGACTAGCGGGGGTATGGAGACCCAGTACTTC. It codes for CSALLTSGGMETQYF. The chain is built from TRBV20-1 and TRBJ2-5; 12 positions match TRBD2. J lost 5 bases, V lost 5 bases, and 9 bases had no gene match. Germline V lookup: CDR1 DFQATT, CDR2 SNEGSKA (reference sequence). This CDR3 has 15 residues.

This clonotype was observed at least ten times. The CDR3 sequence: CASSLRQGHTAFF. In nucleotides, the CDR3 is TGTGCCAGCAGCCTTCGACAGGGACATACAGCTTTCTTT. The chain couples TRBV11-2 to TRBJ1-1, with 7 bases identical to TRBD1. V gave up 5 bases and J gave up 10 bases; unmatched junction bases: 10. CDR1 and CDR2 from the germline V gene are SGHAT and FQNNGV. The CDR3 contains 13 residues.

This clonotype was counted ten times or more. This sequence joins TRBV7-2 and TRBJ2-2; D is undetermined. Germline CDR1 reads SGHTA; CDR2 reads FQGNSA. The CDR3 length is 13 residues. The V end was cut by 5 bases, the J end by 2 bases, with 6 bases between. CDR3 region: CASSRGNTGELFF. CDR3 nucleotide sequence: TGTGCCAGCAGCCGCGGAAACACCGGGGAGCTGTTTTTT.

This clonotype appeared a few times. The CDR3 spells CSFSGQGNTEAFF. Here the CDR3 DNA reads TGCAGCTTCTCCGGACAGGGGAACACTGAAGCTTTCTTT. The chain employs TRBV29-1 and TRBJ1-1; 8 nucleotides match TRBD1. V shed 8 bases, J shed 1 base, and the junction held 6 bases outside the gene matches. Germline-derived CDR1 and CDR2 are SQVTM and ANQGSEA. This CDR3 is 13 amino acids long.

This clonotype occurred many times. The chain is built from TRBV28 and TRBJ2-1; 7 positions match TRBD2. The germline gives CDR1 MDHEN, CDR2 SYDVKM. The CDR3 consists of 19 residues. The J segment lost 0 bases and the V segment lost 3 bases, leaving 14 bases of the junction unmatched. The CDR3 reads CASSLSFGGSPPSYNEQFF. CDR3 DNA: TGTGCCAGCAGTTTGTCTTTTGGCGGGAGCCCACCCTCCTACAATGAGCAGTTCTTC.

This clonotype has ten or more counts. DNA of the CDR3: TGTGCCAGCAAAGAAAACGGCAGGGGGGCAGAGACCCAGTACTTC. This gives the protein CASKENGRGAETQYF. The rearrangement uses TRBV28 and TRBJ2-5; the D gene is possibly TRBD1 (7 bases). This CDR3 is built from 15 residues. Deletions cut 7 bases from V and 4 bases from J, with 19 bases between. Germline CDR1 is MDHEN and CDR2 is SYDVKM.

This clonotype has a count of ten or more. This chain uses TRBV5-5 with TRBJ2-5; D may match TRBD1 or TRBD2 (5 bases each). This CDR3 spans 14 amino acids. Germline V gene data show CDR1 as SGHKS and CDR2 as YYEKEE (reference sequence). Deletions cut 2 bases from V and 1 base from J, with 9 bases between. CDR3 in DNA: TGTGCCAGCAGCTTTCTTGGGGGCCAAGAGACCCAGTACTTC. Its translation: CASSFLGGQETQYF. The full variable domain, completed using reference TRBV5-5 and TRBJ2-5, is DAGVTQSPTHLIKTRGQQVTLRCSPISGHKSVSWYQQVLGQGPQFIFQYYEKEERGRGNFPDRFSARQFPNYSSELNVNALLLGDSALYLCASSFLGGQETQYFGPGTRLLVL.

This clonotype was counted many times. CDR3 nucleotides: TGTGCCAGCAGCGAGCCTCAGGTCGTGGGGGGCTACAATGAGCAGTTCTTC. Residues: CASSEPQVVGGYNEQFF. The chain links TRBV7-8 to TRBJ2-1; TRBD2 might be the D (6 bases). V was cut by 5 bases and J by 3 bases, with 20 bases left in between. This CDR3 has 17 amino acids. The germline CDR1 and CDR2 sequences are SGHVS and FQNEAQ.

The chain's CDR3 is CASSLGGGITDTQYF. CDR3 coding DNA: TGTGCCAGCAGCCTAGGGGGGGGGATCACAGATACGCAGTATTTT. The chain joins TRBV7-8 to TRBJ2-3; D is perhaps TRBD2 (7 bases). The CDR3 spans 15 residues. Germline CDR1 SGHVS, CDR2 FQNEAQ. V was pared by 5 bases and J by 2 bases, with 14 bases between.

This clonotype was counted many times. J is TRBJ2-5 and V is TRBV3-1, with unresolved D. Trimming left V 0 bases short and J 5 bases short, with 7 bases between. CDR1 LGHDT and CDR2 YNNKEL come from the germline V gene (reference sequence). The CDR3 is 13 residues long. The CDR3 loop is CASSQEGRETQYF. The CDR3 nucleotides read TGTGCCAGCAGCCAAGAGGGTAGGGAGACCCAGTACTTC.

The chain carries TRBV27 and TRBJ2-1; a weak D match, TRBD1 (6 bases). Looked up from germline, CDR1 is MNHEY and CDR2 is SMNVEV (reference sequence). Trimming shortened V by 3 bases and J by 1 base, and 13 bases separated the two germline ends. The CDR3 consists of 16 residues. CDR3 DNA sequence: TGTGCCAGCAGTTTTACAGGGTATGCATCCTACAATGAGCAGTTCTTC. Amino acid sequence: CASSFTGYASYNEQFF.

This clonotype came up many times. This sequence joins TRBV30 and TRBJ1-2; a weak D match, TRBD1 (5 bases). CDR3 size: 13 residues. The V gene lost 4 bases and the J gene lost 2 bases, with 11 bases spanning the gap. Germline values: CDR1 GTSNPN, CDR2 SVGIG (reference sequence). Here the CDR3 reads CAWKGRDNYGYTF. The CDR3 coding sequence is TGTGCCTGGAAAGGCAGGGACAACTATGGCTACACCTTC.

CDR3 bases: TGCGCCAGCAGCTTGTTGATACGGGAGAGGGAATACAATGAGCAGTTCTTC. Residues: CASSLLIREREYNEQFF. J is TRBJ2-1 and V is TRBV5-1; TRBD2 might be the D (6 bases). Looked up from germline, CDR1 is SGHRS and CDR2 is YFSETQ. The CDR3 is 17 amino acids. Trimming took off 1 base at V and 4 bases at J, with 18 bases between the two ends.

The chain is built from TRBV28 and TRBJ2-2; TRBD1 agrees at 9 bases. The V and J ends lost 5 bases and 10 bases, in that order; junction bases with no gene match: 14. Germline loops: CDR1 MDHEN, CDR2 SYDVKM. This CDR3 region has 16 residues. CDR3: CASSPIRTGDLVELFF. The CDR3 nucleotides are TGTGCCAGCAGTCCTATTCGGACAGGGGATCTAGTGGAGCTGTTTTTT.

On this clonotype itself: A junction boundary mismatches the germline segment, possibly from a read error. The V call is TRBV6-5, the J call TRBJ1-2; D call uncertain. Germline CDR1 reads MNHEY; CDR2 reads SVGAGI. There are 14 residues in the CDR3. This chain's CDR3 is CASSYGNTDYGYTF. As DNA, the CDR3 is TGTGCCAGCAGTTACGGTAACACCGACTACGGCTACACCTTC.

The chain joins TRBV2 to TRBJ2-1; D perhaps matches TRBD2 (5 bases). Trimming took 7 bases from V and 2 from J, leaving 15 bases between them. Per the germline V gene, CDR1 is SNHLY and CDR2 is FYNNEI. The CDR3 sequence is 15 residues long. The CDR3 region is CASTQPGKTYNEQFF. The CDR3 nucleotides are TGTGCCAGCACCCAACCGGGAAAGACCTACAATGAGCAGTTCTTC.

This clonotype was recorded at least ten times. In DNA, the CDR3 is TGTGCCAGCAGTTTATCCGTCCAGGGGGGGTCTAACTATGGCTACACCTTC. Residues: CASSLSVQGGSNYGYTF. The chain recombines TRBV27 with TRBJ1-2; 7 nucleotides agree with TRBD1. There are 17 residues in the CDR3. V lost 0 bases, J lost 0 bases, and 7 bases stayed unmatched. CDR1 MNHEY and CDR2 SMNVEV come from the germline V gene (reference sequence).